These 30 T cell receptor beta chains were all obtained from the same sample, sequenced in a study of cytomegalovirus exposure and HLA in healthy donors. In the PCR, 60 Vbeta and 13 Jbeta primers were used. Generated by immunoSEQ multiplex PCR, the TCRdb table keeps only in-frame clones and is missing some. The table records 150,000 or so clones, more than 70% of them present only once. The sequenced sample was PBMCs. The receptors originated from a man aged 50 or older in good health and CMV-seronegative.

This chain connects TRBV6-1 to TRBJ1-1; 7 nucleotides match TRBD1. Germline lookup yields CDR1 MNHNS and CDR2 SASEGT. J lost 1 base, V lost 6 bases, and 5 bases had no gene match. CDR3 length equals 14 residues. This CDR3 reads CASRLGQPNTEAFF. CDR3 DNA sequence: TGTGCCAGCAGGTTGGGACAGCCGAACACTGAAGCTTTCTTT.

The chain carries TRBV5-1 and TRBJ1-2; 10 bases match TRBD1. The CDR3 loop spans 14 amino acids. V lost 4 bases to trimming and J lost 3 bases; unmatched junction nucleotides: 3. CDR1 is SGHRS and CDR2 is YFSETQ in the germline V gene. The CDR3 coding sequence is TGCGCCAGCAGCGACGGGACAGGGGACTATGGCTACACCTTC. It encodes CASSDGTGDYGYTF.

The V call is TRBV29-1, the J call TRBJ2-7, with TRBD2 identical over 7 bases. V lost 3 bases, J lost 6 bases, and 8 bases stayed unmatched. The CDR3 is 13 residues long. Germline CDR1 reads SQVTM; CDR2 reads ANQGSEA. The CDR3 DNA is TGCAGCGTTGACACGGGGGGTATCGGCGAGCAGTACTTC. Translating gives CSVDTGGIGEQYF.

The CDR3 region is CASQITGGNEQFF. Here the CDR3 DNA reads TGTGCCAGCCAAATTACAGGGGGTAATGAGCAGTTCTTC. The chain has TRBV6-5 and TRBJ2-1, with TRBD1 matching over 8 bases. V trimming: 8 bases; J trimming: 7 bases; junction bases outside the gene matches: 7. CDR3 length: 13 residues. CDR1 is MNHEY and CDR2 is SVGAGI in the germline V gene.

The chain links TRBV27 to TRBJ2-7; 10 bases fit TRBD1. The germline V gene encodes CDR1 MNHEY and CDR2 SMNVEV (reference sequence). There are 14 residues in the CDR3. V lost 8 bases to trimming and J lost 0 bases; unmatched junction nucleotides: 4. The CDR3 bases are TGTGCCAGCGTTCGACAGGGGGCCTCCTACGAGCAGTACTTC. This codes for CASVRQGASYEQYF.

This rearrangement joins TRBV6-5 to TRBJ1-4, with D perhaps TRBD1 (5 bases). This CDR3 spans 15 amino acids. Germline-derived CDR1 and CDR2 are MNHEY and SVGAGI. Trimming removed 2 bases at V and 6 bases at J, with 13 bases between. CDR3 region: CASSYGGGRDEKLFF. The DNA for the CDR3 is TGTGCCAGCAGTTACGGTGGGGGGAGGGATGAAAAACTGTTTTTT.

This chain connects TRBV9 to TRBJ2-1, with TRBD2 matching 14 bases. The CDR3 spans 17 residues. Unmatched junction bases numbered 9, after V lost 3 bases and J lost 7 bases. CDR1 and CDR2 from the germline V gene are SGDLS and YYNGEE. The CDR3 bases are TGTGCCAGCAGCGGACTAGCGGGAGGGCCGGGGGATAATGAGCAGTTCTTC. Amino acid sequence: CASSGLAGGPGDNEQFF.

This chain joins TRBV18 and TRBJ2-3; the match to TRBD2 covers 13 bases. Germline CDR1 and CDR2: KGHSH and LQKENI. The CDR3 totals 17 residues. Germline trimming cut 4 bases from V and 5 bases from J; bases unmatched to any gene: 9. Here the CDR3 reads CASSQPVLAGGRDTQYF. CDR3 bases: TGTGCCAGCTCACAACCTGTACTAGCGGGGGGGCGAGATACGCAGTATTTT. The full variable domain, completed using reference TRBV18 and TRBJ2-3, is NAGVMQNPRHLVRRRGQEARLRCSPMKGHSHVYWYRQLPEEGLKFMVYLQKENIIDESGMPKERFSAEFPKEGPSILRIQQVVRGDSAAYFCASSQPVLAGGRDTQYFGPGTRLTVL.

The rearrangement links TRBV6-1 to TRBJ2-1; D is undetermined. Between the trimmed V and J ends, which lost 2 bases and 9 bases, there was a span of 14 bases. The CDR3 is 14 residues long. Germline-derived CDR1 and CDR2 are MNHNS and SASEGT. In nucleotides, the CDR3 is TGTGCCAGCAGTGAATATGGTGAGTCTGTTGAGCAGTTCTTC. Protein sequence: CASSEYGESVEQFF.

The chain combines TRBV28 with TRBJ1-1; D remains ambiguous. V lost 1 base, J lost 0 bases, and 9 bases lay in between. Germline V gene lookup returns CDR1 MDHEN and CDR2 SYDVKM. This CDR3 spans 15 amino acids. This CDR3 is CASSLSDILNTEAFF. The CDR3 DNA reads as TGTGCCAGCAGTTTATCCGACATCTTGAACACTGAAGCTTTCTTT.

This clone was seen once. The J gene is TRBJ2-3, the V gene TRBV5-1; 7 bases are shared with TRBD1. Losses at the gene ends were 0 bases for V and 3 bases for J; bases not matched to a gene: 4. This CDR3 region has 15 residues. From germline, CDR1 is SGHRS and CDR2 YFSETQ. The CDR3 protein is CASSLEGQWTDTQYF. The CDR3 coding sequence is TGCGCCAGCAGCTTGGAGGGACAGTGGACAGATACGCAGTATTTT.

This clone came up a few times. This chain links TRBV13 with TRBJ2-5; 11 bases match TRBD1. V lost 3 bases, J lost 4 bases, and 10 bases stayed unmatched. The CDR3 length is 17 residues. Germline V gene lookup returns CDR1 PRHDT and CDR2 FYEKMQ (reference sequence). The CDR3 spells CASSFALGTGGLETQYF. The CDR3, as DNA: TGTGCCAGCAGCTTCGCCTTAGGGACAGGGGGACTAGAGACCCAGTACTTC.

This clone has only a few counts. Here the CDR3 reads CASSDTNNQPQHF. CDR3 nucleotide sequence: TGTGCCAGCAGTGACACCAACAATCAGCCCCAGCATTTT. The chain employs TRBV28 and TRBJ1-5; no clear D gene. V was trimmed by 5 bases and J by 3 bases, leaving 8 bases between them. Germline values: CDR1 MDHEN, CDR2 SYDVKM. The CDR3 length is 13 residues.

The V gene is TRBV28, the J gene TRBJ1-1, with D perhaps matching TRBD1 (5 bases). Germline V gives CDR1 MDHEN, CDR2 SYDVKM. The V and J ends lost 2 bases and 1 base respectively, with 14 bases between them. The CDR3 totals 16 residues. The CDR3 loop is CASSLGRATGNTEAFF. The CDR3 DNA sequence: TGTGCCAGCAGTTTAGGCAGGGCTACCGGGAACACTGAAGCTTTCTTT.

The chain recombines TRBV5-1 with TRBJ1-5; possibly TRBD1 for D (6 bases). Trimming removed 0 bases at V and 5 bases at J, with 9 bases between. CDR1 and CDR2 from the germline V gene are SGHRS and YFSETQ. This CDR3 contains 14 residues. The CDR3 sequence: CASSLDSGDQPQHF. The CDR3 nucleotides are TGCGCCAGCAGCTTGGATTCAGGGGATCAGCCCCAGCATTTT. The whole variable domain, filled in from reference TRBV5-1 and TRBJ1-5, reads KAGVTQTPRYLIKTRGQQVTLSCSPISGHRSVSWYQQTPGQGLQFLFEYFSETQRNKGNFPGRFSGRQFSNSRSEMNVSTLELGDSALYLCASSLDSGDQPQHFGDGTRLSIL.

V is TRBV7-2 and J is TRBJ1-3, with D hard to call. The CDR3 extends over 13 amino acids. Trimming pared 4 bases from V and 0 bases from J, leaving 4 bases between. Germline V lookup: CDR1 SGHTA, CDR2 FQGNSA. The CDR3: CASSSSSGNTIYF. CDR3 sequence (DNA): TGTGCCAGCAGCTCATCCTCTGGAAACACCATATATTTT.

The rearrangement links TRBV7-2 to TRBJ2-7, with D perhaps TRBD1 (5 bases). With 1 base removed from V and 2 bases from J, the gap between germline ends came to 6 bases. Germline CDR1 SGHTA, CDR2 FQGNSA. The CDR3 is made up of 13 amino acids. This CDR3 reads CASSLGRAYEQYF. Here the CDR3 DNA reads TGTGCCAGCAGCTTAGGCAGGGCCTACGAGCAGTACTTC.

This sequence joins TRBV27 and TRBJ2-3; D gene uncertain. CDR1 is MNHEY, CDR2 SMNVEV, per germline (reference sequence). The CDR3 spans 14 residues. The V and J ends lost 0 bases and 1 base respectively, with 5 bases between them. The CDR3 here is CASSLSWRTDTQYF. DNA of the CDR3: TGTGCCAGCAGTTTATCGTGGCGCACAGATACGCAGTATTTT.

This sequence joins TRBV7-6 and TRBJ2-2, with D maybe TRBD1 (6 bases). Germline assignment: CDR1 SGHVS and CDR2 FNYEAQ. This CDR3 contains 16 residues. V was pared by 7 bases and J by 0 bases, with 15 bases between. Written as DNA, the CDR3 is TGTGCCAGCAACTTGATGACAGGAACGAACACCGGGGAGCTGTTTTTT. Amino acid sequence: CASNLMTGTNTGELFF.

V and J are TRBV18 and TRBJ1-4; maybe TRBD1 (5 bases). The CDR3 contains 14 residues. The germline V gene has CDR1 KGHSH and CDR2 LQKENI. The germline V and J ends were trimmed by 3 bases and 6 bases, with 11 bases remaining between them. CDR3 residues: CASSPRTGDEKLFF. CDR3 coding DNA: TGTGCCAGCTCACCCCGGACGGGGGATGAAAAACTGTTTTTT.

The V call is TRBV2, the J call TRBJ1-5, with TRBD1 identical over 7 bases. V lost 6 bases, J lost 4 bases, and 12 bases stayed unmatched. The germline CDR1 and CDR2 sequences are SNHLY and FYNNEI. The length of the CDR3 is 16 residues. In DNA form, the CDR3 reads TGTGCCAGCAGGAAAACCACCGGGACAGATAATCAGCCCCAGCATTTT. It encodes CASRKTTGTDNQPQHF.

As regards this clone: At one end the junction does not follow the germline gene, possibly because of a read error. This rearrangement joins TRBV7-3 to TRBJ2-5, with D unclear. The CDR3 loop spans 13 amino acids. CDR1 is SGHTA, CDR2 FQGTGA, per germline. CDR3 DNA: TGTGCCAGCAGTTTAATGGAGAGTGAGACCCAGTACTTC. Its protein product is CASSLMESETQYF.

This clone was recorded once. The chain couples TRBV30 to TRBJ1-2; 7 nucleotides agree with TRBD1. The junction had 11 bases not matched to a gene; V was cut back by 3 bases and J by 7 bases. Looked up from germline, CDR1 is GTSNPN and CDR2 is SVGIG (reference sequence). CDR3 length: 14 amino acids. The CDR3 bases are TGTGCCTGGAGGTGGACAGGCCGGCACCCTGGCTACACCTTC. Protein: CAWRWTGRHPGYTF.

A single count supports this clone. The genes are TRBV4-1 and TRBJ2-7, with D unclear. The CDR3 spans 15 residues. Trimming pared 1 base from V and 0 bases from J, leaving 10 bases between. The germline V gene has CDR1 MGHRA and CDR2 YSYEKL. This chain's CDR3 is CASSQVYGSSYEQYF. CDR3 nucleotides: TGCGCCAGCAGCCAAGTTTACGGTAGCTCCTACGAGCAGTACTTC.

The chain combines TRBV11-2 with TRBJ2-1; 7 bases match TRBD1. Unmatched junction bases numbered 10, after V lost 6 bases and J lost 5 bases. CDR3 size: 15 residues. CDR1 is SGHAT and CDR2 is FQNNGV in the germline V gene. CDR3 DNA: TGTGCCAGCAGGTCGCCGGGACAGACCCACAATGAGCAGTTCTTC. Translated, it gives CASRSPGQTHNEQFF.

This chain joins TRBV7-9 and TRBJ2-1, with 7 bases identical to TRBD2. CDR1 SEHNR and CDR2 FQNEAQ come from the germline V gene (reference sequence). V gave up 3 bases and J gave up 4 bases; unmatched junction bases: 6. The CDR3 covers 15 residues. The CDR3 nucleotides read TGTGCCAGCAGCTTTAGGTCGGGGGGTTACAATGAGCAGTTCTTC. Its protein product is CASSFRSGGYNEQFF. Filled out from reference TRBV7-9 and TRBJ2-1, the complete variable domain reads DTGVSQNPRHKITKRGQNVTFRCDPISEHNRLYWYRQTLGQGPEFLTYFQNEAQLEKSRLLSDRFSAERPKGSFSTLEIQRTEQGDSAMYLCASSFRSGGYNEQFFGPGTRLTVL.

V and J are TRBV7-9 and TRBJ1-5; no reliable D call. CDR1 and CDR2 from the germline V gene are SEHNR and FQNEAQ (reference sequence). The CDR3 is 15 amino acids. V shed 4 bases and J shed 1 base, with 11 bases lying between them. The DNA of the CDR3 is TGTGCCAGCAGCTCTTCGTCACACAGCAATCAGCCCCAGCATTTT. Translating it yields CASSSSSHSNQPQHF.

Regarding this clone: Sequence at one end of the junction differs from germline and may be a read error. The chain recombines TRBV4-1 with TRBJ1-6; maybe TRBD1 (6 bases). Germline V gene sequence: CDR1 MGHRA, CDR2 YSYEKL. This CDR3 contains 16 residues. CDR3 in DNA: TGCGCCAGCAGCCAAGATTGGGGACACTATAATTTACCCCTCCACTTT. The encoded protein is CASSQDWGHYNLPLHF.

In DNA form, the CDR3 reads TGCGCCAGCAGTGGAAGCGGGAGTGGAGATACGCAGTATTTT. Translating gives CASSGSGSGDTQYF. The genes are TRBV5-1 and TRBJ2-3; 8 bases match TRBD2. CDR1 and CDR2 (germline): SGHRS, YFSETQ. The CDR3 length is 14 residues. After removal of 5 bases from V and 5 bases from J, the junction contained 7 bases not matched to a gene. Complete variable domain (other parts from reference TRBV5-1 and TRBJ2-3): KAGVTQTPRYLIKTRGQQVTLSCSPISGHRSVSWYQQTPGQGLQFLFEYFSETQRNKGNFPGRFSGRQFSNSRSEMNVSTLELGDSALYLCASSGSGSGDTQYFGPGTRLTVL.

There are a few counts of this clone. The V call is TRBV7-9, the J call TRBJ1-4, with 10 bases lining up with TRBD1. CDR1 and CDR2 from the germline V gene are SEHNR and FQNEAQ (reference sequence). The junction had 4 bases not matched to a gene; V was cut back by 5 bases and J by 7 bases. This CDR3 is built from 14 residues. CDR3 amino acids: CASSRTGGGEKLFF. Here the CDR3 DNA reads TGTGCCAGCAGCCGGACAGGGGGAGGTGAAAAACTGTTTTTT.